Shown below are 9 T cell receptor beta chains from a single sample sequenced in a study of T cells after yellow fever vaccination. From the 5' RACE reads, TCRdb called clonotypes with MiXCR, one entry per CDR3 protein. The sample consists of about 300,000 distinct CDR3 sequences, around 9.3% of them appearing once. This specimen was CD4+ T cells sorted from PBMCs, taken 5 days after the yellow fever booster vaccination. The receptors shown here come from a man younger than 30 who received the YFV17D yellow fever vaccine.

This chain links TRBV5-4 with TRBJ2-2, with 7 bases lining up with TRBD1. This CDR3 region has 16 residues. J gave up 0 bases and V 0 bases, and 2 bases lay outside the gene matches. From germline, CDR1 is SGHNT and CDR2 YYREEE (reference sequence). CDR3 in amino acids: CASSLGGQTNTGELFF. The CDR3 nucleotides are TGTGCCAGCAGCTTGGGGGGACAGACGAACACCGGGGAGCTGTTTTTT.

This clonotype was picked up many times. This chain uses TRBV7-9 with TRBJ1-1; no clear D. Per germline, CDR1 SEHNR and CDR2 FQNEAQ (reference sequence). Trimming shortened V by 1 base and J by 9 bases, and 6 bases separated the two germline ends. The length of the CDR3 is 11 residues. The CDR3 spells CASSLDSKAFF. The CDR3 DNA is TGTGCCAGCAGCTTAGACAGTAAAGCTTTCTTT.

This clonotype was detected a few times. The rearrangement uses TRBV7-9 and TRBJ2-1; no definite D call. The CDR3 is 17 amino acids. The germline V gene has CDR1 SEHNR and CDR2 FQNEAQ (reference sequence). Trimming cost V 0 bases and J 8 bases, with 20 bases left between them. CDR3 protein: CASSLAGSAHHGDEQFF. The CDR3 nucleotides are TGTGCCAGCAGCTTAGCGGGTTCGGCCCATCATGGCGATGAGCAGTTCTTC. Together with reference TRBV7-9 and TRBJ2-1, the CDR3 gives the full variable domain: DTGVSQNPRHKITKRGQNVTFRCDPISEHNRLYWYRQTLGQGPEFLTYFQNEAQLEKSRLLSDRFSAERPKGSFSTLEIQRTEQGDSAMYLCASSLAGSAHHGDEQFFGPGTRLTVL.

This clonotype has ten or more counts. The V and J genes are TRBV5-1 and TRBJ1-2; TRBD1 is a possible D gene (5 bases). CDR1 SGHRS and CDR2 YFSETQ come from the germline V gene. The length of the CDR3 is 15 residues. Trimming pared 5 bases from V and 4 bases from J, leaving 18 bases between. The CDR3 spells CASRTSGQGVYGYTF. In DNA form, the CDR3 reads TGCGCCAGCAGGACTTCAGGGCAGGGAGTCTATGGCTACACCTTC.

This clonotype showed up many times. This rearrangement joins TRBV3-1 to TRBJ1-2; D unresolved. The CDR3 sequence is 14 residues long. The germline V and J ends were trimmed by 0 bases and 8 bases, with 13 bases remaining between them. The germline gives CDR1 LGHDT, CDR2 YNNKEL (reference sequence). The CDR3 DNA reads as TGTGCCAGCAGCCAAGACAGTCTTTATAGCGGCTACACCTTC. Its protein is CASSQDSLYSGYTF.

A few counts support this clonotype. The genes are TRBV28 and TRBJ1-2, with D perhaps TRBD1 (6 bases). There are 16 residues in the CDR3. The V gene's germline CDR1 is MDHEN and CDR2 SYDVKM. Trimming took 6 bases from V and 2 from J, leaving 19 bases between them. The CDR3 bases are TGTGCCAGCAGGGGGGGTCCGGGACACTCAAACTATGGCTACACCTTC. It yields the protein CASRGGPGHSNYGYTF.

This clonotype has at least ten counts. The chain recombines TRBV29-1 with TRBJ1-5; TRBD1 aligns across 7 bases. Germline lookup yields CDR1 SQVTM and CDR2 ANQGSEA. CDR3 length: 15 residues. Losses at the gene ends were 6 bases for V and 2 bases for J; bases not matched to a gene: 10. CDR3: CSVSQGLLGNQPQHF. The CDR3 DNA is TGCAGCGTCTCACAGGGGTTATTAGGCAATCAGCCCCAGCATTTT.

This clonotype has just a few counts. The chain employs TRBV7-9 and TRBJ2-5; either TRBD1 or TRBD2 may supply D (6 bases each). V lost 0 bases and J lost 5, with 13 bases in between. CDR3 length: 15 residues. Per the germline V gene, CDR1 is SEHNR and CDR2 is FQNEAQ (reference sequence). DNA for the CDR3: TGTGCCAGCAGCTTAGCTCTGGGGGGCTCGGAGACCCAGTACTTC. This encodes CASSLALGGSETQYF.

The chain has TRBV18 and TRBJ2-3, with 8 bases aligning to TRBD2. Germline CDR1 KGHSH, CDR2 LQKENI. V lost 9 bases, J lost 3 bases, and 5 bases stayed unmatched. The CDR3 loop spans 13 amino acids. The CDR3 coding sequence is TGTGCCAGTGCGGGGGGCACGACAGATACGCAGTATTTT. Protein product: CASAGGTTDTQYF.